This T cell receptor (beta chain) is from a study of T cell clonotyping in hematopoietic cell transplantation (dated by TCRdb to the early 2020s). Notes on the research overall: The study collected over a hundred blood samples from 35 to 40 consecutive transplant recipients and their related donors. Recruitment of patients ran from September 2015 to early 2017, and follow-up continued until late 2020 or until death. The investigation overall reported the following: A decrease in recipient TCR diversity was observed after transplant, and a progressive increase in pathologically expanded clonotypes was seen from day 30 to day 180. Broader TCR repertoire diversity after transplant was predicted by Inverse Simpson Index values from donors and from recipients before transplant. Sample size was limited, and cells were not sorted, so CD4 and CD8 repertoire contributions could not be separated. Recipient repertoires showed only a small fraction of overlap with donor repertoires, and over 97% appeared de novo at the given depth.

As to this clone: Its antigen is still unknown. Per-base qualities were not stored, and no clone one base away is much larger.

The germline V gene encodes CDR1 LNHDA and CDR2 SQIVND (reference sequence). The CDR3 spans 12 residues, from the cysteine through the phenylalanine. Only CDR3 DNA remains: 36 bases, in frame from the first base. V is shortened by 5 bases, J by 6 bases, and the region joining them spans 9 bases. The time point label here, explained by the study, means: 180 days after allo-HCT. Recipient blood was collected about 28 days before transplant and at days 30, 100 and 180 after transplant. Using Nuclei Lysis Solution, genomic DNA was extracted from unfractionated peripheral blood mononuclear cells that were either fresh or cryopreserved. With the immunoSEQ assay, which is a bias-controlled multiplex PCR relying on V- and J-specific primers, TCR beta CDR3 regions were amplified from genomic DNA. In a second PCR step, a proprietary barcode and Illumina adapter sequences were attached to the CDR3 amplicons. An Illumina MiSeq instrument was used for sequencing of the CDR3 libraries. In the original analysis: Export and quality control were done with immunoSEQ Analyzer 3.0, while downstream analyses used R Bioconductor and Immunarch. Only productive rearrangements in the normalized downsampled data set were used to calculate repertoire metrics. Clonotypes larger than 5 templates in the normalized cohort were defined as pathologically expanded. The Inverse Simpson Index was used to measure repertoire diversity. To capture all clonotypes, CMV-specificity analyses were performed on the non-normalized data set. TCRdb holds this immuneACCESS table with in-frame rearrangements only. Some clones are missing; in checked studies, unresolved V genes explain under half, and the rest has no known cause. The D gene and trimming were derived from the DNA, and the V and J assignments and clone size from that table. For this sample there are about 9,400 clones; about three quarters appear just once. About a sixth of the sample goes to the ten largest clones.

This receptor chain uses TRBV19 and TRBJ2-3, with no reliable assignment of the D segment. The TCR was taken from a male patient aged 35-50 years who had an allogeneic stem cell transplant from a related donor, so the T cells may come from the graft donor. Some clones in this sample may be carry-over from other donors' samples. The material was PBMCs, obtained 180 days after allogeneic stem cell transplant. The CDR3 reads CASSALWDTQYF. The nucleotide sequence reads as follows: TGTGCCAGTAGTGCGCTTTGGGATACGCAGTATTTT. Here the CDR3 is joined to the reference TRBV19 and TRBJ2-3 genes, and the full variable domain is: DGGITQSPKYLFRKEGQNVTLSCEQNLNHDAMYWYRQDPGQGLRLIYYSQIVNDFQKGDIAEGYSVSREKKESFPLTVTSAQKNPTAFYLCASSALWDTQYFGPGTRLTVL.